The rows below give T cell receptor beta chains drawn from one sample of a study of PD-1 blockade in classical Hodgkin lymphoma. TCRdb's table, derived via immunoSEQ multiplex PCR, lists solely in-frame clones and lacks some. Of roughly 64,000 clones in the sample, approximately 90% were seen once. Material: peripheral blood mononuclear cells (PBMCs), obtained before the fourth cycle of nivolumab. Receptor source: a human donor with classical Hodgkin lymphoma. Each CDR3 is given with its conserved first and last residue. A D gene is named only where the DNA matches it firmly. Size values are once, few and many counts, or a class for expanded clones, and some rows have none.

J: TRBJ1-2
V: TRBV28
length: 14
size: -
D: TRBD1
DNA: TGTGCCAGCAGCCACGGACAGGGCGTGGGTGGCTACACCTTC
CDR3: CASSHGQGVGGYTF

J: TRBJ2-7
V: TRBV18
length: 14
size: few
D: -
DNA: TGTGCCAGCTCAGACAGGCTGAAAACCTACGAGCAGTACTTC
CDR3: CASSDRLKTYEQYF

J: TRBJ1-5
V: TRBV6-6
length: 15
size: -
D: -
DNA: TGTGCCAGCAGGGGTGGGCAGATTAGCAATCAGCCCCAGCATTTT
CDR3: CASRGGQISNQPQHF

J: TRBJ2-7
V: TRBV6-6
length: 11
size: -
D: TRBD1
DNA: TGTGCCAGCAGGTCAGGGGGCGAGCAGTACTTC
CDR3: CASRSGGEQYF

J: TRBJ2-7
V: TRBV7-2
length: 15
size: -
D: -
DNA: TGTGCCAGCAGCTTAGCGGGGATAGCCTCCTACGAGCAGTACTTC
CDR3: CASSLAGIASYEQYF

J: TRBJ2-1
V: TRBV5-4
length: 15
size: once
D: TRBD2
DNA: TGTGCCAGCAGGCTCGCGGGGGGCTCCTACAATGAGCAGTTCTTC
CDR3: CASRLAGGSYNEQFF

J: TRBJ2-7
V: TRBV11-2
length: 13
size: -
D: TRBD1
DNA: TGTGCCAGCGCACCGGGACAGTCCTACGAGCAGTACTTC
CDR3: CASAPGQSYEQYF

J: TRBJ1-5
V: TRBV29-1
length: 13
size: -
D: -
DNA: TGCAGCGTTAGACAGGAGCCTAATCAGCCCCAGCATTTT
CDR3: CSVRQEPNQPQHF

J: TRBJ2-7
V: TRBV7-2
length: 15
size: -
D: -
DNA: TGTGCCAGCAGCGCACGCGGGGGCTCGTACTACGAGCAGTACTTC
CDR3: CASSARGGSYYEQYF

J: TRBJ2-7
V: TRBV5-1
length: 16
size: -
D: TRBD2
DNA: TGCGCCAGCAGCTTGGGACTAGCGGGGGGGACTTACGAGCAGTACTTC
CDR3: CASSLGLAGGTYEQYF

J: TRBJ2-3
V: TRBV4-2
length: 16
size: -
D: -
DNA: TGTGCCAGCAGCGTCTGGCGGGACTCTAGCACAGATACGCAGTATTTT
CDR3: CASSVWRDSSTDTQYF

J: TRBJ2-3
V: TRBV11-2
length: 16
size: -
D: TRBD2
DNA: TGTGCCAGCAGCCTTCAGCGGGGGGGACGCACAGATACGCAGTATTTT
CDR3: CASSLQRGGRTDTQYF

J: TRBJ2-7
V: TRBV9
length: 16
size: -
D: TRBD1
DNA: TGTGCCAGCAGCGTTCCAGACAGGGATAGGGCCTACGAGCAGTACTTC
CDR3: CASSVPDRDRAYEQYF

J: TRBJ1-4
V: TRBV28
length: 15
size: once
D: TRBD1
DNA: TGTGCCAGCAGTTTCTGGGCAGGGGGCTGGAAGGGCCCTGTTTTT
CDR3: CASSFWAGGWKGPVF

J: TRBJ2-7
V: TRBV28
length: 15
size: -
D: TRBD2
DNA: TGTGCCAGCATCACTAGCGGGGGGAACTCCTACGAGCAGTACTTC
CDR3: CASITSGGNSYEQYF

J: TRBJ2-2
V: TRBV5-4
length: 19
size: -
D: TRBD2
DNA: TGTGCCAGCAGCTTGGCCATCGGACTAGCGGGACCTAACACCGGGGAGCTGTTTTTT
CDR3: CASSLAIGLAGPNTGELFF

J: TRBJ2-1
V: TRBV5-1
length: 15
size: -
D: TRBD1
DNA: TGCGCCAGCAGCTTGAGAGGACAGGACTACAATGAGCAGTTCTTC
CDR3: CASSLRGQDYNEQFF

J: TRBJ1-1
V: TRBV29-1
length: 11
size: -
D: -
DNA: TGCAGCGTTCGCCAGGGGACTGAAGCTTTCTTT
CDR3: CSVRQGTEAFF

J: TRBJ2-7
V: TRBV5-3
length: 15
size: -
D: -
DNA: TGTGCCAGCAGCTTAAAGGCAGGGAGTCTCTACGAGCAGTACTTC
CDR3: CASSLKAGSLYEQYF

J: TRBJ2-3
V: TRBV7-6
length: 15
size: -
D: TRBD2
DNA: TGTGCCAGCACGTCCTTAGCGGGGGGCGCAGATACGCAGTATTTT
CDR3: CASTSLAGGADTQYF

J: TRBJ2-5
V: TRBV2
length: 12
size: -
D: -
DNA: TGTGCCAGCAAACAGATCCAAGAGACCCAGTACTTC
CDR3: CASKQIQETQYF

J: TRBJ2-5
V: TRBV27
length: 14
size: -
D: -
DNA: TGTGCCAGCAATCATAGAGGGCAAGGGGAGACCCAGTACTTC
CDR3: CASNHRGQGETQYF

J: TRBJ2-7
V: TRBV5-4
length: 16
size: -
D: TRBD2
DNA: TGTGCCAGCAGCTTGGCTAGCGGGAGTTTTTATTACGAGCAGTACTTC
CDR3: CASSLASGSFYYEQYF

J: TRBJ2-5
V: TRBV28
length: 13
size: once
D: -
DNA: TGTGCCAGCAAGGAACTTACAAAAGAGACCCAGTACTTC
CDR3: CASKELTKETQYF

J: TRBJ1-1
V: TRBV4-1
length: 15
size: -
D: -
DNA: TGCGCCAGCAGCCAAGTAGGCCTTCGGGGCACTGAAGCTTTCTTT
CDR3: CASSQVGLRGTEAFF

J: TRBJ2-7
V: TRBV6-5
length: 16
size: -
D: TRBD2
DNA: TGTGCCAGCAGTTACCTAAGCGGGAGCCGCACCTACGAGCAGTACTTC
CDR3: CASSYLSGSRTYEQYF

J: TRBJ2-4
V: TRBV6-4
length: 15
size: -
D: -
DNA: TGTGCCAGCAGTGACTCGGGTTCCACTAGAACGGGGATCAACTTC
CDR3: CASSDSGSTRTGINF

J: TRBJ2-2
V: TRBV6-1
length: 14
size: -
D: -
DNA: TGTGCCAGCACTACTAGTGGTCGAACCGGGGAGCTGTTTTTT
CDR3: CASTTSGRTGELFF

J: TRBJ2-1
V: TRBV2
length: 12
size: -
D: -
DNA: TGTGCCAGCAGCCTGGGGGGCGATGAGCAGTTCTTC
CDR3: CASSLGGDEQFF

J: TRBJ2-7
V: TRBV7-2
length: 16
size: -
D: TRBD2
DNA: TGTGCCAGCAGCTTTACCGTGGGACTACCAACCTACGAGCAGTACTTC
CDR3: CASSFTVGLPTYEQYF

J: TRBJ1-5
V: TRBV10-2
length: 16
size: few
D: -
DNA: TGCGCCAGCAGTGAGTCCCCCGGGAATAGCAATCAGCCCCAGCATTTT
CDR3: CASSESPGNSNQPQHF

J: TRBJ2-3
V: TRBV10-3
length: 14
size: few
D: -
DNA: TGTGCCATCAGTGAAGGGCGACCCACAGATACGCAGTATTTT
CDR3: CAISEGRPTDTQYF

J: TRBJ1-1
V: TRBV7-9
length: 15
size: few
D: -
DNA: TGTGCCAGCAGCTTAGTATGGGGGGCTGGGACTGAAGCTTTCTTT
CDR3: CASSLVWGAGTEAFF

J: TRBJ2-7
V: TRBV27
length: 15
size: -
D: TRBD2
DNA: TGTGCCAGCAGTCTAGCGGGGGGGCTCTTTGGCGAGCAGTACTTC
CDR3: CASSLAGGLFGEQYF

J: TRBJ1-4
V: TRBV4-1
length: 17
size: -
D: -
DNA: TGCGCCAGCAGCCAAACCATACCCCCAGGGATCGGTGAAAAACTGTTTTTT
CDR3: CASSQTIPPGIGEKLFF

J: TRBJ2-7
V: TRBV5-6
length: 13
size: -
D: -
DNA: TGTGCCTCGGGCGGAGGGGACCCTTACGAGCAGTACTTC
CDR3: CASGGGDPYEQYF

J: TRBJ2-7
V: TRBV11-2
length: 15
size: -
D: -
DNA: TGTGCCAGCAGCCAAGGTACTTATCTACGTCTCGAGCAGTACTTC
CDR3: CASSQGTYLRLEQYF

J: TRBJ2-2
V: TRBV27
length: 20
size: -
D: TRBD1
DNA: TGTGCCAGCAGTCGGGACAGGGAGGGTACGAGAAACCCGAACACCGGGGAGCTGTTTTTT
CDR3: CASSRDREGTRNPNTGELFF

J: TRBJ1-6
V: TRBV2
length: 14
size: -
D: -
DNA: TGTGCCAGCAGTGTTCAGGTCCTTAATTCACCCCTCCACTTT
CDR3: CASSVQVLNSPLHF

J: TRBJ2-7
V: TRBV5-4
length: 11
size: -
D: -
DNA: TGTGCCAGCGGTACAGGGTTCGAGCAGTACTTC
CDR3: CASGTGFEQYF

J: TRBJ2-7
V: TRBV5-1
length: 16
size: once
D: -
DNA: TGCGCCAGCTCACCAATTAAGACGCCGAGCTCCTACGAGCAGTACTTC
CDR3: CASSPIKTPSSYEQYF

J: TRBJ2-3
V: TRBV18
length: 15
size: -
D: -
DNA: TGTGCCAGCTCACCAGAGACTAGTTGGGGGGATACGCAGTATTTT
CDR3: CASSPETSWGDTQYF

J: TRBJ1-2
V: TRBV7-2
length: 14
size: -
D: TRBD1
DNA: TGTGCCAGCAGCAATCAGGGGGGAGTCTATGGCTACACCTTC
CDR3: CASSNQGGVYGYTF

J: TRBJ2-3
V: TRBV18
length: 15
size: -
D: TRBD2
DNA: TGTGCCAGCTCACCAGGACTAGCGGGAGGAGATACGCAGTATTTT
CDR3: CASSPGLAGGDTQYF

J: TRBJ2-5
V: TRBV28
length: 15
size: -
D: TRBD2
DNA: TGTGCCAGCAGTTCTGCCACTAGCGAGAGAGAGACCCAGTACTTC
CDR3: CASSSATSERETQYF

J: TRBJ1-2
V: TRBV9
length: 15
size: -
D: -
DNA: TGTGCCAGCAGCGTAGGAGGCCCACTGGGCTATGGCTACACCTTC
CDR3: CASSVGGPLGYGYTF

J: TRBJ2-7
V: TRBV19
length: 14
size: -
D: -
DNA: TGTGCCAGTAGTCTTACAGGGCAGTCCTACGAGCAGTACTTC
CDR3: CASSLTGQSYEQYF

J: TRBJ2-7
V: TRBV28
length: 15
size: -
D: -
DNA: TGTGCCAGCAGCCTCCGAGGAACCGGGGCGTCCGAGCAGTACTTC
CDR3: CASSLRGTGASEQYF

J: TRBJ1-5
V: TRBV28
length: 15
size: -
D: TRBD1
DNA: TGTGCCAGCAGGGGCCAGGGGGCTGTTTGGCAGCCCCAGCATTTT
CDR3: CASRGQGAVWQPQHF

J: TRBJ2-2
V: TRBV7-7
length: 16
size: -
D: -
DNA: TGTGCCAGCAGCTTAGATTTAGGGACAAACACCGGGGAGCTGTTTTTT
CDR3: CASSLDLGTNTGELFF

J: TRBJ1-5
V: TRBV2
length: 14
size: -
D: -
DNA: TGTGCCAGCAGTGAAGAGTGGGGAGATCAGCCCCAGCATTTT
CDR3: CASSEEWGDQPQHF

J: TRBJ2-1
V: TRBV15
length: 15
size: -
D: -
DNA: TGTGCCACCAGCCCCCGGGACGGTCCTCTCAATGAGCAGTTCTTC
CDR3: CATSPRDGPLNEQFF

J: TRBJ2-7
V: TRBV5-6
length: 16
size: -
D: TRBD1
DNA: TGTGCCAGCAGCTTAGGCGGACAGGTCCCCTCCTACGAGCAGTACTTC
CDR3: CASSLGGQVPSYEQYF

J: TRBJ2-1
V: TRBV13
length: 13
size: -
D: -
DNA: TGTGCCAGCAGCGTGGGTCGGTCGTATGAGCAGTTCTTC
CDR3: CASSVGRSYEQFF

J: TRBJ2-5
V: TRBV11-2
length: 19
size: -
D: TRBD2
DNA: TGTGCCAGCACCCCCGGTCCGCCGATAGCGGGGGGTAGTTTAGAGACCCAGTACTTC
CDR3: CASTPGPPIAGGSLETQYF

J: TRBJ1-4
V: TRBV27
length: 11
size: -
D: -
DNA: TGTGCCAGCAGTTTAGGCGAAAAACTGTTTTTT
CDR3: CASSLGEKLFF

J: TRBJ2-5
V: TRBV6-1
length: 15
size: -
D: TRBD1
DNA: TGTGCCAGCAGTGACGGGACAGGGCCGTGGGAGACCCAGTACTTC
CDR3: CASSDGTGPWETQYF